This T cell receptor beta chain was recorded in a study of CD4 T cells in relation to SARS-CoV-2 and coronaviruses. Regarding the study as a whole: Crossreactivity was assessed only for spike protein, not other viral proteins. Memory recall responses, not primary responses primed in culture, are what the assay detects.

The protocol was immunoSEQ multiplex PCR, while the TCRdb copy is restricted to in-frame clones and leaves out a portion. The sample carries roughly 68,000 clones, 85% to 95% recorded once. Unexposed donor CD4+ T cells date from about 2011-2018, before the COVID-19 pandemic. The CDR3 is 15 amino acids. Trimming left V 0 bases short and J 1 base short, with 9 bases between. Germline values: CDR1 SGHRS, CDR2 YFSETQ. Concerning this clone itself: Antigen: not known.

Sequencing used naive CD4+ T cells from PBMCs. Subset noted: naive CD4+ T cells isolated by negative enrichment. The chain recombines TRBV5-1 with TRBJ2-3; D is ambiguous. The TCR comes from a human donor in good health. As DNA, the CDR3 is TGCGCCAGCAGCTTGGGTGTGGTTGGCACAGATACGCAGTATTTT. Translated, it gives CASSLGVVGTDTQYF.